This TCR beta chain was captured by sequencing in a study of blood T cell repertoires in COVID-19. This CDR3 region has 12 residues. Germline V gives CDR1 LGHDT, CDR2 YNNKEL (reference sequence). Trimming shortened V by 5 bases and J by 7 bases, and 6 bases separated the two germline ends. There are a few counts of this clone. The protocol was immunoSEQ multiplex PCR, while the TCRdb copy is restricted to in-frame clones and leaves out a portion. The sample includes approximately 150,000 clones, 84% of them seen just once. The rearrangement joins TRBV3-1 (or the pseudogene TRBV3-2) to TRBJ1-6; D is undetermined. The sample comprised peripheral blood. The TCR sequence derives from a man under 40 with COVID-19, enrolled during active disease. CDR3 residues: CASSAQNSPLHF. The DNA of the CDR3 is TGTGCCAGCAGCGCACAGAATTCACCCCTCCACTTT.